The rows below give T cell receptor beta chains drawn from one sample of a study of T cell responses to AZD1222 COVID-19 vaccine. Some clones are missing from TCRdb's copy, which holds only in-frame ones; the method was immunoSEQ multiplex PCR. The data show roughly 150,000 clones, 80% to 95% seen once. Specimen: peripheral blood, collected on day 0 of AZD1222 vaccination. These receptors were collected from an adult in good health. CDR3s include the opening cysteine and the closing phenylalanine or tryptophan. The D gene is left open where the match is weak.

>11|TRBD2|TRBJ2-1|TRBV5-1
TGCGCCAGCAGCTTGGGGGACTACCAGTTCTTC
CASSLGDYQFF
>13|TRBD1|TRBJ1-3|TRBV19
TGTGCCAGTACCTGGGACAGGGGAAACACCATATATTTT
CASTWDRGNTIYF
>12|-|TRBJ1-1|TRBV30
TGTGCCTGGAGGGAACAGGGAACTGAAGCTTTCTTT
CAWREQGTEAFF
>17|TRBD1|TRBJ1-2|TRBV27
TGTGCCAGCAGTGTAAACCGGGACAGGACATCGAACTATGGCTACACCTTC
CASSVNRDRTSNYGYTF
>14|TRBD1|TRBJ2-7|TRBV27
TGTGCCAGCAGTTTATCGGGACAGTCCTACGAGCAGTACTTC
CASSLSGQSYEQYF
>13|TRBD1|TRBJ2-5|TRBV7-8
TGTGCCAGCAGCAGGGACAGCCAAGAGACCCAGTACTTC
CASSRDSQETQYF
>16|-|TRBJ1-3|TRBV7-3
TGTGCCAGCAGCGTCTACGGCTCGGGGCCTGGAAACACCATATATTTT
CASSVYGSGPGNTIYF
>14|-|TRBJ1-1|TRBV27
TGTGCCAGCAGTTTGGACACTTTGAACACTGAAGCTTTCTTT
CASSLDTLNTEAFF
>15|-|TRBJ2-4|TRBV23-1
TGCGCCAGCAACCCGGACAGTTGCATCAAAAACATTCAGTACTTC
CASNPDSCIKNIQYF
>11|-|TRBJ1-6|TRBV30
TGTGCCTGGAGTGTCTACTCACCCCTCCACTTT
CAWSVYSPLHF
>15|-|TRBJ2-3|TRBV9
TGTGCCAGCAGCGTAGACAGCGCCCGCCATGATACGCAGTATTTT
CASSVDSARHDTQYF
>13|-|TRBJ1-5|TRBV20-1
TGCAGTGCAAGTGAAGGGGGGGGTCAGCCCCAGCATTTT
CSASEGGGQPQHF
>15|-|TRBJ1-2|TRBV27
TGTGCCAGCAGTGGACACAGGGTAGGGGACTATGGCTACACCTTC
CASSGHRVGDYGYTF
>14|TRBD2|TRBJ2-5|TRBV19
TGTGCCAGTAGTATAGCGGCGGGGGAAGAGACCCAGTACTTC
CASSIAAGEETQYF
>13|TRBD2|TRBJ2-7|TRBV7-2
TGTGCCAGCAGACTAGCGACTACCTACGAGCAGTACTTC
CASRLATTYEQYF
>12|-|TRBJ1-1|TRBV9
TGTGCCAGCAGCGAGGGGGGAGGGTTAGCTTTCTTT
CASSEGGGLAFF
>14|-|TRBJ1-5|TRBV2
TGTGCCAGCATGCGGGACGGCCAAATTCAGCCCCAGCATTTT
CASMRDGQIQPQHF
>16|-|TRBJ1-6|TRBV27
TGTGCCAGCAGTGGACGTCTGAGCTCCTATAATTCACCCCTCCACTTT
CASSGRLSSYNSPLHF
>15|-|TRBJ2-2|TRBV2
TGTGCCAGCAGTCCCGACAGGTTGGGCACCGGGGAGCTGTTTTTT
CASSPDRLGTGELFF
>20|TRBD2|TRBJ2-3|TRBV6-6
TGTGCCAGCAGTCACGGGACTAGCGGGAGGGCCATGGGTGGCACAGATACGCAGTATTTT
CASSHGTSGRAMGGTDTQYF
>13|-|TRBJ1-2|TRBV12-3/TRBV12-4
TGTGCCAGCAGTCCCCTAGCCGGGGACATAAACACCTTC
CASSPLAGDINTF
>14|-|TRBJ2-7|TRBV6-5
TGTGCCAGCAGAGTAGGCTTAGCCTCCTACGAGCAGTACTTC
CASRVGLASYEQYF
>13|-|TRBJ2-4|TRBV9
TGTGCCAGCAGCCAGAGAACCCCGGACATTCAGTACTTC
CASSQRTPDIQYF